These T cell receptor beta chains were read from a single sample in a study of cytomegalovirus exposure and HLA in healthy donors. Sequenced by immunoSEQ multiplex PCR; TCRdb stores in-frame clones only, minus some. This sample has about 120,000 clones, with approximately 87% found just once. Sequencing was done on a sample of PBMCs. The receptors were sampled from a woman under 40 in good health and CMV-seronegative. Both conserved end residues are part of each CDR3. Each record gives: J gene, CDR3 length, V gene, clone size, D gene, CDR3 DNA, CDR3 protein. The D gene is left open where the match is weak. Clone size is not always given. Where it is, it says once, few, many or a class for expanded clones.

j_gene: TRBJ2-2; len: 17; v_gene: TRBV6-1; abundance: .; d_gene: TRBD1; CDR3nt: TGTGCCAGCAGTGGGACAGGGCGGGTCCTGGGGACCGGGGAGCTGTTTTTT; CDR3aa: CASSGTGRVLGTGELFF
j_gene: TRBJ2-3; len: 17; v_gene: TRBV7-6; abundance: .; d_gene: TRBD2; CDR3nt: TGTGCCAGCAGCCCCCGGACTAGCGGGGGGGGTGGAGATACGCAGTATTTT; CDR3aa: CASSPRTSGGGGDTQYF
j_gene: TRBJ2-7; len: 15; v_gene: TRBV28; abundance: .; d_gene: .; CDR3nt: TGTGCCAGCAGTCCCCCCAACACCCGCCCCTACGAGCAGTACTTC; CDR3aa: CASSPPNTRPYEQYF
j_gene: TRBJ2-5; len: 15; v_gene: TRBV9; abundance: .; d_gene: TRBD1; CDR3nt: TGTGCCAGCAGCGTAGAACAGGGGGCAGGAGAGACCCAGTACTTC; CDR3aa: CASSVEQGAGETQYF
j_gene: TRBJ1-2; len: 13; v_gene: TRBV19; abundance: .; d_gene: .; CDR3nt: TGTGCCAGTAGCCCCGTGGGCAACTATGGCTACACCTTC; CDR3aa: CASSPVGNYGYTF
j_gene: TRBJ1-3; len: 14; v_gene: TRBV4-1; abundance: .; d_gene: .; CDR3nt: TGCGCCAGCAGCCCTCGGACAGTGGAAAACACCATATATTTT; CDR3aa: CASSPRTVENTIYF
j_gene: TRBJ2-7; len: 15; v_gene: TRBV18; abundance: few; d_gene: TRBD1; CDR3nt: TGTGCCAGCTCACCCCGACAGGGAAGCTCCTACGAGCAGTACTTC; CDR3aa: CASSPRQGSSYEQYF
j_gene: TRBJ2-3; len: 15; v_gene: TRBV5-1; abundance: .; d_gene: TRBD2; CDR3nt: TGCGCCAGCAGCTTACTAGCGGGGGGGCCAAATACGCAGTATTTT; CDR3aa: CASSLLAGGPNTQYF
j_gene: TRBJ1-1; len: 13; v_gene: TRBV7-6; abundance: .; d_gene: .; CDR3nt: TGTGCCAGCAGCTGGAGGGGATACACTGAAGCTTTCTTT; CDR3aa: CASSWRGYTEAFF
j_gene: TRBJ2-5; len: 14; v_gene: TRBV6-5; abundance: .; d_gene: TRBD1; CDR3nt: TGTGCCAGCAGTTTGACAGGGCCTAGGGAGACCCAGTACTTC; CDR3aa: CASSLTGPRETQYF